Below, 14 T cell receptor beta chains from the same sample are listed, as sequenced in a study of shared clonotypes between healthy human individuals. Some clones are missing from TCRdb's copy, which holds only in-frame ones; the method was immunoSEQ multiplex PCR. The sample shows nearly 1 million clones, around 80% of them seen only once. Sequenced sample: memory CD4+ T cells sorted from blood. Subset described: CD45RA-negative fraction. These receptors came from a man aged 18-30 years in good health.

This clone was recorded once. This chain links TRBV5-1 with TRBJ2-5; D not certain. Trimming left V 5 bases short and J 2 bases short, with 10 bases between. In germline, CDR1 is SGHRS, CDR2 YFSETQ. The CDR3 loop spans 13 amino acids. The CDR3 region has the DNA TGCGCCAGCAGGGTGGATACTCAAGAGACCCAGTACTTC. Translating it yields CASRVDTQETQYF.

CDR3 bases: TGCGCCAGCAGTGGCTCGTTGGAAGCGGGAGTTATGCACGAGCAGTACTTC. It codes for CASSGSLEAGVMHEQYF. The V and J genes are TRBV10-1 and TRBJ2-7; the match to TRBD2 covers 8 bases. Germline trimming cut 4 bases from V and 5 bases from J; bases unmatched to any gene: 16. Per the germline V gene, CDR1 is WNHNN and CDR2 is SYGVQD (reference sequence). The CDR3 sequence is 17 residues long.

The chain carries TRBV27 and TRBJ2-3, with 9 positions matching TRBD2. Germline CDR1 MNHEY, CDR2 SMNVEV (reference sequence). The junction had 12 bases not matched to a gene; V was cut back by 5 bases and J by 6 bases. The CDR3 is 16 residues long. CDR3 protein: CASSPGVAGDRDTQYF. The DNA for the CDR3 is TGTGCCAGCAGTCCTGGAGTAGCGGGAGACCGGGATACGCAGTATTTT.

This clone occurred a few times. At one boundary the junction diverges from the germline segment, which might be a read error. This sample includes further DNA sequences coding for the same CDR3. V gene TRBV11-2 combines with J gene TRBJ2-2; weak D call: TRBD1 (5 bases). In germline, CDR1 is SGHAT, CDR2 FQNNGV. The CDR3 contains 15 residues. CDR3 coding DNA: TGTGCCAGCAGCCTAGAAAGCCAGGGCACCGGGGAGCTGTTTTTT. This translates into CASSLESQGTGELFF.

The chain employs TRBV7-2 and TRBJ1-1; 7 bases match TRBD1. Germline lookup yields CDR1 SGHTA and CDR2 FQGNSA. The ends lost 5 bases at V and 7 bases at J; junction bases unmatched: 10. There are 14 residues in the CDR3. CDR3 DNA sequence: TGTGCCAGCAGCCTAAGACAGGGCCCCCTTGAAGCTTTCTTT. Translated, it gives CASSLRQGPLEAFF.

The V and J genes are TRBV9 and TRBJ2-1, with 11 bases identical to TRBD2. J gave up 6 bases and V 0 bases, and 11 bases lay outside the gene matches. There are 18 residues in the CDR3. Germline CDR1 and CDR2: SGDLS and YYNGEE. CDR3 loop: CASSVATSSGRFVNEQFF. CDR3 DNA sequence: TGTGCCAGCAGCGTAGCTACGTCTAGCGGGAGGTTTGTCAATGAGCAGTTCTTC.

V gene TRBV14 combines with J gene TRBJ1-6; no clear D gene. V lost 0 bases and J 10 bases, leaving 13 bases between the germline ends. Germline CDR1 reads SGHDN; CDR2 reads FVKESK. This CDR3 is built from 15 residues. In DNA, the CDR3 is TGTGCCAGCAGCCAAGATCCTAAGGGAGGGTCACCCCTCCACTTT. This codes for CASSQDPKGGSPLHF.

The V call is TRBV11-2, the J call TRBJ2-5; D possibly corresponds to TRBD1 (5 bases). The germline V and J ends were trimmed by 5 bases and 0 bases, with 13 bases remaining between them. This CDR3 is built from 15 residues. Germline values: CDR1 SGHAT, CDR2 FQNNGV. The chain's CDR3 is CASSRWGENQETQYF. CDR3 bases: TGTGCCAGCAGCCGATGGGGCGAGAACCAAGAGACCCAGTACTTC.

Turning to this clone: Additional DNA sequences in this sample encode the identical CDR3. The J gene is TRBJ2-5, the V gene TRBV7-2; D not resolved. Germline V gives CDR1 SGHTA, CDR2 FQGNSA. CDR3 length equals 12 residues. Trimming left V 4 bases short and J 1 base short, with 4 bases between. The CDR3 loop reads CASSSFQETQYF. The CDR3 DNA sequence: TGTGCCAGCAGCTCGTTCCAAGAGACCCAGTACTTC.

This rearrangement joins TRBV6-5 to TRBJ1-3, with D perhaps TRBD1 (6 bases). Germline lookup yields CDR1 MNHEY and CDR2 SVGAGI. Trimming took 8 bases from V and 2 from J, leaving 13 bases between them. The CDR3 sequence is 14 residues long. CDR3: CASRAGEAGNTIYF. CDR3 in DNA: TGTGCCAGCCGAGCAGGGGAAGCTGGAAACACCATATATTTT.

The chain uses TRBV19 and TRBJ1-2, with a possible D match to TRBD1 (6 bases). The CDR3 spans 14 residues. Trimming left V 8 bases short and J 0 bases short, with 13 bases between. CDR1 is LNHDA and CDR2 is SQIVND in the germline V gene (reference sequence). CDR3 protein: CASGAGQANYGYTF. The CDR3 bases are TGTGCCAGTGGTGCGGGACAAGCTAACTATGGCTACACCTTC.

J is TRBJ2-1 and V is TRBV10-3, with D perhaps TRBD1 (6 bases). Germline V gene data show CDR1 as ENHRY and CDR2 as SYGVKD. The CDR3 has 14 amino acids. The V end lost 3 bases, the J end lost 3 bases, and 9 bases lay between the germline ends. The CDR3 region is CAISDRGGYNEQFF. As DNA, the CDR3 is TGTGCCATCAGTGACAGGGGTGGCTACAATGAGCAGTTCTTC.

This rearrangement joins TRBV6-6 to TRBJ1-5, with D hard to call. The V end lost 8 bases, the J end lost 3 bases, and 11 bases lay between the germline ends. Germline CDR1 MNHNY, CDR2 SVGAGI (reference sequence). This CDR3 has 13 residues. CDR3 protein: CASLRHPNQPQHF. The CDR3 DNA follows: TGTGCCAGCCTACGACACCCCAATCAGCCCCAGCATTTT.

As concerns this clone: This same CDR3 is encoded by further DNA sequences in the sample. The chain combines TRBV2 with TRBJ2-3, with 8 bases that match TRBD1. The CDR3 is 14 amino acids. J was trimmed by 2 bases and V by 6 bases; bases with no gene match: 4. Germline loops: CDR1 SNHLY, CDR2 FYNNEI. The CDR3 bases are TGTGCCAGCAGCGGACAGGGAGCCACAGATACGCAGTATTTT. This sequence encodes CASSGQGATDTQYF.